This TCR beta chain is drawn from a study of early T cells in non-severe SARS-CoV-2 infection. Study-level information: Whole-blood bulk RNA, unsorted, was sequenced, and chains were unpaired. General study results and limits: Lookups in VDJdb leaned toward anti-spike CD8 responses and missed private and CD4 specificities.

Unique molecular identifiers tagged individual cDNA molecules. TCRdb itself ran the 5' RACE reads through MiXCR, one entry per CDR3 protein. The table lists around 68,000 distinct CDR3 sequences, 10% to 15% of them singletons, with over 1.1% in the top ten. The germline V gene encodes CDR1 SGHTA and CDR2 FQGNSA. Germline trimming cut 4 bases from V and 6 bases from J; bases unmatched to any gene: 4. The CDR3 is 14 residues long. To note about this clonotype: What it recognizes is unknown.

The chain is built from TRBV7-2 and TRBJ2-3; 10 bases agree with TRBD1. This TCR came from an adult who was a healthcare worker with PCR-confirmed SARS-CoV-2 infection or an uninfected control (not recorded which). The input for sequencing was whole blood, taken at baseline. The CDR3 bases are TGTGCCAGCAGCTGGGACAGGGGTGGGGATACGCAGTATTTT. This gives the protein CASSWDRGGDTQYF.